Presented here are 18 T cell receptor beta chains from one specimen sequenced in a study of blood T cells in healthy people across ages. Next came a second PCR, run for roughly 7 to 12 cycles, which used a sample-barcoded 5' primer along with a J-beta primer mix. TCRdb reprocessed the 5' RACE reads with MiXCR, giving one entry per CDR3 protein. The repertoire holds about 930,000 distinct CDR3 sequences, with 29% as singletons. These data were also reused for a study on T cells of mothers and their children.

The sequenced material came from blood. These receptors were obtained from a woman in her thirties or forties in good health.

The sample holds many counts of this clonotype. V and J are TRBV12-3 or TRBV12-4 and TRBJ2-5, with D hard to call. The V end was cut by 5 bases, the J end by 2 bases, with 12 bases between. This CDR3 region has 14 residues. The CDR3 bases are TGTGCCAGCAGTGGCCGGCGGCAACAAGAGACCCAGTACTTC. Amino acids: CASSGRRQQETQYF.

The V call is TRBV6-6, the J call TRBJ1-5; D is perhaps TRBD1 (5 bases). Germline assignment: CDR1 MNHNY and CDR2 SVGAGI (reference sequence). Deletions cut 6 bases from V and 0 bases from J, with 15 bases between. The length of the CDR3 is 16 residues. CDR3 loop: CASRPQGGYSNQPQHF. CDR3 bases: TGTGCCAGCAGACCTCAGGGAGGGTATAGCAATCAGCCCCAGCATTTT.

In this sample, this clonotype turned up many times. The V call is TRBV29-1, the J call TRBJ2-3; 9 bases line up with TRBD2. The V gene's germline CDR1 is SQVTM and CDR2 ANQGSEA. The CDR3 has 16 residues. Trimming at V came to 6 bases and at J to 3 bases, leaving 13 bases not matched to a gene. CDR3 sequence: CSVLGLASGETDTQYF. CDR3 coding DNA: TGCAGCGTCCTCGGATTGGCTAGCGGGGAGACAGATACGCAGTATTTT.

This clonotype came up many times. This chain links TRBV6-6 with TRBJ2-7, with D maybe TRBD1 (5 bases). The CDR3 has 16 residues. The germline V gene has CDR1 MNHNY and CDR2 SVGAGI (reference sequence). Trimming pared 0 bases from V and 0 bases from J, leaving 12 bases between. CDR3 bases: TGTGCCAGCAGTTACTCGGTAATGGACAACTCCTACGAGCAGTACTTC. The encoded protein is CASSYSVMDNSYEQYF.

Of note for this clonotype: Being one base from a much bigger clone, this may be a read error. The V call is TRBV6-5, the J call TRBJ2-7; maybe TRBD2 (6 bases). The CDR3 has 13 amino acids. Germline V CDR1 and CDR2: MNHEY, SVGAGI. Trimming cost V 8 bases and J 6 bases, with 17 bases left between them. This CDR3 is CASGGTRRGEQYF. CDR3 in DNA: TGTGCCAGCGGCGGGACGCGGAGGGGCGAGCAGTACTTC.

The chain has TRBV6-1 and TRBJ1-4; D perhaps matches TRBD1 (5 bases). Germline V gene lookup returns CDR1 MNHNS and CDR2 SASEGT. The V end was cut by 4 bases, the J end by 8 bases, with 20 bases between. This CDR3 contains 16 residues. As DNA, the CDR3 is TGTGCCAGCAGTGGAGGGACGGCCTCGACGCGAGAAAAACTGTTTTTT. It translates to CASSGGTASTREKLFF.

This chain connects TRBV12-3 or TRBV12-4 to TRBJ2-2, with 12 nucleotides matching TRBD2. The CDR3 spans 15 residues. V shed 6 bases and J 8 bases; nucleotides not matched to a gene: 7. CDR3 sequence reads: CASSSSGGALGELFF. In DNA, the CDR3 is TGTGCCAGCAGCTCTAGCGGGGGGGCCTTAGGGGAGCTGTTTTTT.

This clonotype was counted many times. The rearrangement uses TRBV7-2 and TRBJ1-2; D unresolved. This CDR3 comprises 12 residues. Germline V gives CDR1 SGHTA, CDR2 FQGNSA. Between the trimmed V and J ends, which lost 5 bases and 4 bases, there was a span of 8 bases. The CDR3 loop reads CASSVETYGYTF. CDR3 bases: TGTGCCAGCAGCGTCGAGACCTATGGCTACACCTTC.

This clonotype was counted a few times. DNA of the CDR3: TGTGCCAGCAGCCAAGGGTCAGGGCGTGCCGGGGATACGCAGTATTTT. Its protein product is CASSQGSGRAGDTQYF. The J gene is TRBJ2-3, the V gene TRBV3-1; maybe TRBD1 (5 bases). Germline lookup yields CDR1 LGHDT and CDR2 YNNKEL (reference sequence). This CDR3 has 16 residues. Trimming shortened V by 1 base and J by 6 bases, and 17 bases separated the two germline ends.

The rearrangement uses TRBV20-1 and TRBJ1-4; a possible D gene is TRBD1 (6 bases). Germline V gene data show CDR1 as DFQATT and CDR2 as SNEGSKA (reference sequence). The CDR3 totals 17 residues. Trimming stripped 6 bases from V and 8 bases from J, with 28 bases between. DNA of the CDR3: TGCAGTGCCACAATGGGGGGGCAGTCCATAGGATGGGAAAAACTGTTTTTT. Protein sequence: CSATMGGQSIGWEKLFF.

The sample holds a few counts of this clonotype. The V gene is TRBV7-2, the J gene TRBJ2-6, with a tentative D call TRBD2 (5 bases). The germline CDR1 and CDR2 sequences are SGHTA and FQGNSA. V lost 5 bases to trimming and J lost 3 bases, with 8 bases between them. The CDR3 length is 14 residues. The CDR3: CASSPGYGANVLTF. The CDR3 coding sequence is TGTGCCAGCAGCCCGGGGTATGGGGCCAACGTCCTGACTTTC.

For this clonotype: This clone may be a read error of a much larger clone one base away. The chain couples TRBV29-1 to TRBJ1-1, with unresolved D. Germline lookup yields CDR1 SQVTM and CDR2 ANQGSEA. This CDR3 region has 13 residues. Trimming stripped 6 bases from V and 2 bases from J, with 13 bases between. CDR3: CSVQRRGNTEAFF. CDR3 nucleotide sequence: TGCAGCGTACAGAGACGGGGAAACACTGAAGCTTTCTTT.

This clonotype was recorded at least ten times. Here the CDR3 reads CASRWGLDDTDTQYF. The CDR3 DNA reads TGTGCCAGCAGGTGGGGGCTAGATGACACAGATACGCAGTATTTT. J is TRBJ2-3 and V is TRBV28, with D tentatively TRBD1 (6 bases). The ends were cut back, 6 bases at V and 2 bases at J, with 15 bases in the middle. The CDR3 totals 15 residues. CDR1 MDHEN and CDR2 SYDVKM come from the germline V gene.

The chain has TRBV7-2 and TRBJ2-5; 7 nucleotides match TRBD2. From germline, CDR1 is SGHTA and CDR2 FQGNSA. This CDR3 region has 15 residues. CDR3 sequence: CVGSSAGVRGETQYF. Here the CDR3 DNA reads TGTGTCGGCAGCTCGGCGGGGGTTCGGGGAGAGACCCAGTACTTC.

On this clonotype: A read error may explain this, as a much larger clone is one base away. The gene calls are TRBV18 and TRBJ2-1, with unresolved D. Trimming pared 3 bases from V and 10 bases from J, leaving 10 bases between. Per germline, CDR1 KGHSH and CDR2 LQKENI. This CDR3 is built from 12 residues. The CDR3 sequence is CASSPMAREQFF. The CDR3 bases are TGTGCCAGCTCACCGATGGCAAGGGAGCAGTTCTTC.

Points on this clonotype: Given a much more abundant clone one base away, this may be a read error. The chain links TRBV10-3 to TRBJ2-4; D ambiguous. The end of the DNA aligns better with TRBJ2-7, so the J call may be wrong. The CDR3 contains 13 residues. Germline-derived CDR1 and CDR2 are ENHRY and SYGVKD. The CDR3 loop reads CATSESREYEQYF. Here the CDR3 DNA reads TGTGCCACCAGTGAATCCCGAGAATACGAGCAGTACTTC.

CDR3 in amino acids: CASSRTSGGFQETQYF. As DNA, the CDR3 is TGTGCCAGCAGCCGGACTAGCGGGGGGTTCCAAGAGACCCAGTACTTC. V and J are TRBV7-2 and TRBJ2-5; the match to TRBD2 covers 14 bases. CDR1 is SGHTA, CDR2 FQGNSA, per germline. The V gene end was trimmed by 5 bases and the J gene end by 1 base; junction bases not matched to a gene: 3. CDR3 length: 16 amino acids. The full variable domain, its missing parts supplied by reference TRBV7-2 and TRBJ2-5, is GAGVSQSPSNKVTEKGKDVELRCDPISGHTALYWYRQSLGQGLEFLIYFQGNSAPDKSGLPSDRFSAERTGGSVSTLTIQRTQQEDSAVYLCASSRTSGGFQETQYFGPGTRLLVL.

CDR3: CASRDRRRVPGHDIQYF. The DNA for the CDR3 is TGTGCCAGCAGGGACAGAAGGCGAGTACCGGGGCACGACATTCAGTACTTC. This sequence joins TRBV11-2 and TRBJ2-4; perhaps TRBD1 as D (6 bases). Looked up from germline, CDR1 is SGHAT and CDR2 is FQNNGV. The V and J ends lost 6 bases and 8 bases respectively, with 26 bases between them. The CDR3 has 17 residues.